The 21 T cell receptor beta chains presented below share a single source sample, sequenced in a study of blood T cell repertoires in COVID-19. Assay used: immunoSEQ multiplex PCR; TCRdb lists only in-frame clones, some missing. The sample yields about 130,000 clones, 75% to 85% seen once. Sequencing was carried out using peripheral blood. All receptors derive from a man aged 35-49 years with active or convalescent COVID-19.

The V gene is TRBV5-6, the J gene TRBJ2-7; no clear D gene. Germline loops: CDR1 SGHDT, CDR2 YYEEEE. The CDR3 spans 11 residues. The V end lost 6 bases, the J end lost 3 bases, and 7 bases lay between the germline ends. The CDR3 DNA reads TGTGCCAGCAAACTGAACTACGAGCAGTACTTC. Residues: CASKLNYEQYF. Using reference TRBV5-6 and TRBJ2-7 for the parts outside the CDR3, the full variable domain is DAGVTQSPTHLIKTRGQQVTLRCSPKSGHDTVSWYQQALGQGPQFIFQYYEEEERQRGNFPDRFSGHQFPNYSSELNVNALLLGDSALYLCASKLNYEQYFGPGTRLTVT.

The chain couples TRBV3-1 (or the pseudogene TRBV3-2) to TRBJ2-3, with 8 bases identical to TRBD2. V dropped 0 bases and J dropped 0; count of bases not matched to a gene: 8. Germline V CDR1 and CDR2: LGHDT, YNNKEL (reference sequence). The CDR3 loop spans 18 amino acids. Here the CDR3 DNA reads TGTGCCAGCAGCCAAGATTTTGTTCTAGCGGGCAGCACAGATACGCAGTATTTT. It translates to CASSQDFVLAGSTDTQYF.

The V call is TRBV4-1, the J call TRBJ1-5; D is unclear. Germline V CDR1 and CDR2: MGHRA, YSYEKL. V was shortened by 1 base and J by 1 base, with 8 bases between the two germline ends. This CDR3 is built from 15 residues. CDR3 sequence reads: CASSQGAASNQPQHF. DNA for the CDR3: TGCGCCAGCAGCCAAGGTGCGGCCAGCAATCAGCCCCAGCATTTT.

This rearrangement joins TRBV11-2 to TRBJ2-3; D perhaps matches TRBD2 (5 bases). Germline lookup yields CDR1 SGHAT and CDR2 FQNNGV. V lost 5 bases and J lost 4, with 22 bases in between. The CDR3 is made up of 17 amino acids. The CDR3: CASSQEIRAFGADTQYF. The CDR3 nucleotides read TGTGCCAGCAGCCAAGAAATTAGGGCGTTCGGGGCAGATACGCAGTATTTT.

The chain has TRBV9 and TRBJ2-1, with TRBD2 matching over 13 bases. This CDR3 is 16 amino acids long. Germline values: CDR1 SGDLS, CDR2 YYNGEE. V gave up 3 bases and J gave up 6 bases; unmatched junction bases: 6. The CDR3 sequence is CASSATTSGRTNEQFF. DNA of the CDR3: TGTGCCAGCAGCGCCACGACTAGCGGGAGGACCAATGAGCAGTTCTTC.

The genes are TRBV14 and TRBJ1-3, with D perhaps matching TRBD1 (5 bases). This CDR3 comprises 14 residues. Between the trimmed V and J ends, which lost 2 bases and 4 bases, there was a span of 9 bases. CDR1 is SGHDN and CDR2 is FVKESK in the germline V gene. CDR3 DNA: TGTGCCAGCAGCCAACAGGGTAGCGGAAACACCATATATTTT. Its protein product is CASSQQGSGNTIYF.

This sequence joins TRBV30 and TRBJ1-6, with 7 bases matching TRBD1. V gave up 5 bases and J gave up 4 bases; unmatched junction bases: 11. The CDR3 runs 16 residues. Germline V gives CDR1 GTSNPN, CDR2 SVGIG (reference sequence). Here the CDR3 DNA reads TGTGCCTGGGGAGACAGGGACATCCGTTATAATTCACCCCTCCACTTT. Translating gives CAWGDRDIRYNSPLHF.

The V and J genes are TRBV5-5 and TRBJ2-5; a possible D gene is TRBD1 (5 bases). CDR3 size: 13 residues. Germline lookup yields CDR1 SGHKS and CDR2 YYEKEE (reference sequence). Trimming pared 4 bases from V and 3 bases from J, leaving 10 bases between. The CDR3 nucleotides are TGTGCCAGCAGCCCCGGCAGGGAAGAGACCCAGTACTTC. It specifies CASSPGREETQYF.

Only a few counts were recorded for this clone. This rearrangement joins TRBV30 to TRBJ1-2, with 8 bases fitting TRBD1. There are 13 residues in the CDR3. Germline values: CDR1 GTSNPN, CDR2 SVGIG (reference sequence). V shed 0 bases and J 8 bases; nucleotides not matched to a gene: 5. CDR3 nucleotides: TGTGCCTGGAGTGTAGACAGGGGAGGGGGCTACACCTTC. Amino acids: CAWSVDRGGGYTF.

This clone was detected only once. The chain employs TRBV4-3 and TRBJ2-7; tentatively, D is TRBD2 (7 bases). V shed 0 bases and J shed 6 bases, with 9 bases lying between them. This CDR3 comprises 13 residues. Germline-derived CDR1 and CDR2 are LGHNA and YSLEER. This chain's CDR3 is CASSQEGGAEQYF. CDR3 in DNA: TGCGCCAGCAGCCAAGAAGGGGGGGCCGAGCAGTACTTC.

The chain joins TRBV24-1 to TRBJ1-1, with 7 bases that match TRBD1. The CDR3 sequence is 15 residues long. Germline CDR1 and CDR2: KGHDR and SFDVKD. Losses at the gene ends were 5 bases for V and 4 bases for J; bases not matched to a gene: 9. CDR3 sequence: CATSGSPGGSTEAFF. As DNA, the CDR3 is TGTGCCACCAGTGGTAGCCCAGGGGGAAGCACTGAAGCTTTCTTT.

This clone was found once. CDR3: CASRRTGGNDEQYF. DNA for the CDR3: TGTGCCAGCAGGAGGACAGGGGGAAATGACGAGCAGTACTTC. The chain combines TRBV6-5 with TRBJ2-7, with TRBD1 identical over 10 bases. Germline V gives CDR1 MNHEY, CDR2 SVGAGI. Trimming removed 6 bases from V and 5 bases from J; junction bases left unmatched: 7. The CDR3 extends over 14 amino acids.

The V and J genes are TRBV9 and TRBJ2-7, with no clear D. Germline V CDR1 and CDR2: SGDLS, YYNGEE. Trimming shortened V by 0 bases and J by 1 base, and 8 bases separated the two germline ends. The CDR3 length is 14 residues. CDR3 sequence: CASSVDPESYEQYF. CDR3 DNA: TGTGCCAGCAGCGTAGACCCGGAGTCCTACGAGCAGTACTTC.

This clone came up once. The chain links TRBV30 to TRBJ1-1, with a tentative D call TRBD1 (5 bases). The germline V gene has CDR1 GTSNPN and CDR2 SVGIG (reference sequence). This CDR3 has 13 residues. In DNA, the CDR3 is TGTGCTGGGGGACCGAGGAGTAACACTGAAGCTTTCTTT. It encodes CAGGPRSNTEAFF.

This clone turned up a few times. The chain's CDR3 is CASSLAEGASYNEQFF. As DNA, the CDR3 is TGTGCCAGCAGCTTAGCGGAGGGGGCCTCCTACAATGAGCAGTTCTTC. The chain carries TRBV7-9 and TRBJ2-1; D might be TRBD1 (7 bases). Trimming shortened V by 0 bases and J by 0 bases, and 9 bases separated the two germline ends. This CDR3 has 16 residues. CDR1 and CDR2 (germline): SEHNR, FQNEAQ (reference sequence).

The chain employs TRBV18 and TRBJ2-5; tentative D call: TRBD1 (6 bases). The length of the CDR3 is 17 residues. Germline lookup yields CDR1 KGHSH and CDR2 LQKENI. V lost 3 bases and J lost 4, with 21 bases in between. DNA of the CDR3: TGTGCCAGCTCACCCCGCCTGAAAACAGGGCTGGGAGAGACCCAGTACTTC. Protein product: CASSPRLKTGLGETQYF.

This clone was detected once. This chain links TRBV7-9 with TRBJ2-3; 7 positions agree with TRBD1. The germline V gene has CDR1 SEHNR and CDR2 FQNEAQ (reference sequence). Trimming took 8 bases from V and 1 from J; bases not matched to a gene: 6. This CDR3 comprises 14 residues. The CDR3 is CASRVGQGTDTQYF. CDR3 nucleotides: TGTGCCAGCCGAGTTGGACAGGGCACAGATACGCAGTATTTT.

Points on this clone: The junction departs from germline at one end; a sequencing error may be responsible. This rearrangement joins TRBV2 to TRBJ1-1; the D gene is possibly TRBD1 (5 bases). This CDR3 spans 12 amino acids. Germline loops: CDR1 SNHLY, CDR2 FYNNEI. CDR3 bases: TGTGCCAGCAGCGAAGGGGCCACTGAAGCTTTCTTT. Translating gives CASSEGATEAFF.

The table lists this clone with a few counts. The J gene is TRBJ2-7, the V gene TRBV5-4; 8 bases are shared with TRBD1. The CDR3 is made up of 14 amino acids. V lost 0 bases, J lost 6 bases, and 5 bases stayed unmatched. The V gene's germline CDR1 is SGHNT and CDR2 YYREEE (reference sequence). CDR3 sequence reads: CASSLGTGGIEQYF. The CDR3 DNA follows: TGTGCCAGCAGCTTGGGAACAGGGGGTATCGAGCAGTACTTC.

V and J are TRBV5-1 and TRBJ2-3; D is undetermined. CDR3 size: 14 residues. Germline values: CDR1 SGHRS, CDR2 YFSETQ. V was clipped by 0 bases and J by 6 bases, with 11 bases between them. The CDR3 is CASSLATTWDTQYF. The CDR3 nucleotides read TGCGCCAGCAGCTTGGCCACTACTTGGGATACGCAGTATTTT.

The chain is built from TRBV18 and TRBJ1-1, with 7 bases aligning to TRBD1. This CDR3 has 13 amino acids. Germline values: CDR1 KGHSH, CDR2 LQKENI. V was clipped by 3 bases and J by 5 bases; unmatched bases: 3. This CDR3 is CASSPAGGTEAFF. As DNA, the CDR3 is TGTGCCAGCTCACCCGCAGGGGGGACTGAAGCTTTCTTT.